This T cell receptor beta chain comes out of a study of CD8+CD57+ T cells in acquired aplastic anemia. Study-level points and caveats: Common to patients and controls were twenty-nine CD8+ CDR3 sequences.

V trimming: 1 base; J trimming: 4 bases; junction bases outside the gene matches: 8. The CDR3 extends over 15 amino acids. Germline V gene lookup returns CDR1 SGHRS and CDR2 YFSETQ. Template material for TCR beta VDJ and CDR3 profiling consisted of genomic DNA. TCRdb processed the reads anew with MiXCR; each CDR3 protein has one entry. The sample has about 190,000 distinct CDR3 sequences; more than 45% are singletons. The patients chosen for sequencing had shown expansion of CD8+CD57+ cells (detected by flow cytometry). None of the patients had been given any therapy when their blood was sampled. Of note for this clonotype: Its cognate antigen is unknown.

This TCR was sampled from a human donor with aplastic anemia. This rearrangement joins TRBV5-1 to TRBJ2-7, with 7 bases that match TRBD1. Sequencing was carried out using sorted CD4+, CD8+, or CD8+CD57+ T cells (not recorded which) from PBMCs. The CDR3 bases are TGCGCCAGCAGCTTGACTGGGACAGTAATTTACGAGCAGTACTTC. Translating it yields CASSLTGTVIYEQYF.